This TCR beta chain was obtained from a study of regulatory T cells in long-lasting Graves disease. Study in general: For under 3 months, newly diagnosed Graves' patients had been taking antithyroid drugs. Study observations and caveats: Segments TRBV28, TRBJ1-2 and TRBJ2-5 showed preferential usage in persistent disease. Patients with persistent Graves' had lower TCR diversity than newly diagnosed patients.

Time point in this sample: newly diagnosed GD, antithyroid drugs for less than 3 months. Following extraction of RNA from PBMCs, that RNA was used to make the TCR library. Criteria from the American Thyroid Association guidelines were applied to diagnose Graves' disease. Combining iRepertoire HTBI primers with Arm-PCR of CDR3 regions, the authors built TCR beta libraries. MiXCR, run by TCRdb on the multiplex PCR reads, gives a single entry per CDR3 protein. Of a few hundred thousand distinct CDR3 sequences in the sample, about 19% were seen once. There are many counts of this clonotype. Antigen: not known. Germline V gene sequence: CDR1 SGHTA, CDR2 FQGNSA. The CDR3 runs to 14 residues. J was trimmed by 6 bases and V by 6 bases; bases with no gene match: 5.

The rearrangement links TRBV7-2 to TRBJ1-6; 7 bases are a match to TRBD1. The specimen comprised peripheral blood mononuclear cells (PBMCs), sampled at new diagnosis, from a patient treated with antithyroid drugs. This TCR came from a female donor with Graves disease. CDR3 region: CASSSRGGNSPLHF. CDR3 coding DNA: TGTGCCAGCAGTTCCAGGGGGGGTAATTCACCCCTCCACTTT.